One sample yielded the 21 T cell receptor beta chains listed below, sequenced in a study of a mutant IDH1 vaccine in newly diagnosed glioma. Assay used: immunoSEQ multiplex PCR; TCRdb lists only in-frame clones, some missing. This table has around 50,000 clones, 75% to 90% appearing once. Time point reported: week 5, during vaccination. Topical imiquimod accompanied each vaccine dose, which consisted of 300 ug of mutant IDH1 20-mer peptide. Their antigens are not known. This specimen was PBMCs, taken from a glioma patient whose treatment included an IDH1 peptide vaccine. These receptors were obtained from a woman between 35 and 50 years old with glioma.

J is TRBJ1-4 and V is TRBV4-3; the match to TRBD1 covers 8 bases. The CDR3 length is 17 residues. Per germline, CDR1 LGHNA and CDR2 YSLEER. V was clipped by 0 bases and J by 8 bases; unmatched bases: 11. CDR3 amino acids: CASSQEAGQGAGEKLFF. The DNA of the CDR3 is TGCGCCAGCAGCCAAGAAGCAGGGCAGGGGGCTGGGGAAAAACTGTTTTTT.

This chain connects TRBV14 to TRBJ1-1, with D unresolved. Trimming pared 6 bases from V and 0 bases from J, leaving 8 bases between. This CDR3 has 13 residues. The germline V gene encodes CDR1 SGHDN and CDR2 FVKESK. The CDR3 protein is CASSYALNTEAFF. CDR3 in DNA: TGTGCCAGCAGTTACGCCCTGAACACTGAAGCTTTCTTT.

This CDR3 is CAWRLTGSSYEQYF. The CDR3 nucleotides read TGTGCCTGGAGATTGACAGGCAGCTCCTACGAGCAGTACTTC. The chain uses TRBV30 and TRBJ2-7; possibly TRBD1 for D (6 bases). This CDR3 has 14 amino acids. Germline CDR1 and CDR2: GTSNPN and SVGIG (reference sequence). Trimming shortened V by 3 bases and J by 0 bases, and 12 bases separated the two germline ends.

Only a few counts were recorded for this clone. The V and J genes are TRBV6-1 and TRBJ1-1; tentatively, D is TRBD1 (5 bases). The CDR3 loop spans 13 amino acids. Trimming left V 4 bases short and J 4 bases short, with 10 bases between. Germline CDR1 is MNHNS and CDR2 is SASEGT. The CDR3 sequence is CASSVDGTTEAFF. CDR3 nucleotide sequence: TGTGCCAGCAGTGTTGACGGGACCACTGAAGCTTTCTTT.

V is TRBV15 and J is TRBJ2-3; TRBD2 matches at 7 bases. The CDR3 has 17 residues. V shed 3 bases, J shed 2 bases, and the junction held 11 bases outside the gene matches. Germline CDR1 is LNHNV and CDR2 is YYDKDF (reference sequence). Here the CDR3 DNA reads TGTGCCACCAGCAGCCCTCTAGCGGAACCTTACACAGATACGCAGTATTTT. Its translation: CATSSPLAEPYTDTQYF.

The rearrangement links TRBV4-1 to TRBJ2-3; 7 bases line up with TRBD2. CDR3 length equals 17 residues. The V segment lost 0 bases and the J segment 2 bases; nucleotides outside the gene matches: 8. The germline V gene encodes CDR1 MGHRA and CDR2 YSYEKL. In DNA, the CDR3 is TGCGCCAGCAGCCAAGATAGGCTAGCGGTCACCACAGATACGCAGTATTTT. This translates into CASSQDRLAVTTDTQYF.

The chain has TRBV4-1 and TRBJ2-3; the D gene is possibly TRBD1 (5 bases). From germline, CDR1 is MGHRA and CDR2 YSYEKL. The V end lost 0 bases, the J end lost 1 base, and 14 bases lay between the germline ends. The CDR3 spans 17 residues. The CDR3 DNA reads TGCGCCAGCAGCCAAGAAAGGGGCAGCGAGCGCACAGATACGCAGTATTTT. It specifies CASSQERGSERTDTQYF.

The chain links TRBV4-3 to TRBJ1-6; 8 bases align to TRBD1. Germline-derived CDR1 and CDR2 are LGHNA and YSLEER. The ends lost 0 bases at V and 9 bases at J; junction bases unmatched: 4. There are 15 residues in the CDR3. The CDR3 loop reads CASSQERTGISPLHF. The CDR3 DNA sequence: TGCGCCAGCAGCCAAGAGAGGACAGGGATTTCACCCCTCCACTTT.

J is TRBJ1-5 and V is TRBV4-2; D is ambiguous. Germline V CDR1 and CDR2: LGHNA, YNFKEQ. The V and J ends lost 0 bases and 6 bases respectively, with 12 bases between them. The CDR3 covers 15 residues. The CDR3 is CASSQEWGTAQPQHF. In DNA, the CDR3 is TGTGCCAGCAGCCAAGAGTGGGGTACAGCTCAGCCCCAGCATTTT.

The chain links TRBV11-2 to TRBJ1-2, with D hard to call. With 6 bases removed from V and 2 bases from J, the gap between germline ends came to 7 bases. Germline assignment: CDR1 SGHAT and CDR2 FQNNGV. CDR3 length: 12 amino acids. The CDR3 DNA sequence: TGTGCCAGCAGTCTTTCAAACTATGGCTACACCTTC. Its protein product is CASSLSNYGYTF.

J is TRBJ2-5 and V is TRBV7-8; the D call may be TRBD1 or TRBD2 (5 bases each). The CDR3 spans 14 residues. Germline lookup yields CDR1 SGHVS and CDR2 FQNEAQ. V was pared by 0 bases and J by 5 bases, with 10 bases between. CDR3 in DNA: TGTGCCAGCAGCTTAGCGGTGGGACGTGAGACCCAGTACTTC. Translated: CASSLAVGRETQYF.

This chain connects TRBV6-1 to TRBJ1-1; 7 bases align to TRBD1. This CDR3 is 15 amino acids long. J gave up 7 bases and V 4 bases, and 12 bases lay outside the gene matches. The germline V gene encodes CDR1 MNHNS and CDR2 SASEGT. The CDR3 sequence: CASSGLLWQGDEAFF. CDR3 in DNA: TGTGCCAGCAGTGGACTTTTATGGCAGGGGGATGAAGCTTTCTTT.

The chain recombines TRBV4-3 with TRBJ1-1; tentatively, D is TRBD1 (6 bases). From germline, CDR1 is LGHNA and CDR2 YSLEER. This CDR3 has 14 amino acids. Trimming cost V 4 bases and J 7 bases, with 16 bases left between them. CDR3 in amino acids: CASSPQNRAGEAFF. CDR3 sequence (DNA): TGCGCCAGCAGCCCCCAGAACAGGGCAGGTGAAGCTTTCTTT.

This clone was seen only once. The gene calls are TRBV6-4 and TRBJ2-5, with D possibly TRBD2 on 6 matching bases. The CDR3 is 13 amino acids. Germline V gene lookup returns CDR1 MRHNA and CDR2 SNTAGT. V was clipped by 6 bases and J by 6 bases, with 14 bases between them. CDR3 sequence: CASSQTEGQTQYF. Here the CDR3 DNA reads TGTGCCAGCAGCCAAACGGAGGGCCAGACCCAGTACTTC.

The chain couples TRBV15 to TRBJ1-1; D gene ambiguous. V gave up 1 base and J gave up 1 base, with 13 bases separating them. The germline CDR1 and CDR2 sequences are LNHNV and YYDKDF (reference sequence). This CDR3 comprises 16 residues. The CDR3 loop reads CATSRGLGEGNTEAFF. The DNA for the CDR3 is TGTGCCACCAGCAGAGGTCTCGGGGAAGGGAACACTGAAGCTTTCTTT. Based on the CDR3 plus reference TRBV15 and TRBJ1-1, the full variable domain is DAMVIQNPRYQVTQFGKPVTLSCSQTLNHNVMYWYQQKSSQAPKLLFHYYDKDFNNEADTPDNFQSRRPNTSFCFLDIRSPGLGDTAMYLCATSRGLGEGNTEAFFGQGTRLTVV.

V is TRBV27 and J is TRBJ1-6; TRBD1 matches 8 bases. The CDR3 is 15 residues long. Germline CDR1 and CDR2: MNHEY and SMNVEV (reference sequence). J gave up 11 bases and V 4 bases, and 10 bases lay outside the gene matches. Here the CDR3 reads CASSSTGQAKAPLHF. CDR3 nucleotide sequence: TGTGCCAGCAGTTCCACGGGACAGGCCAAGGCACCCCTCCACTTT.

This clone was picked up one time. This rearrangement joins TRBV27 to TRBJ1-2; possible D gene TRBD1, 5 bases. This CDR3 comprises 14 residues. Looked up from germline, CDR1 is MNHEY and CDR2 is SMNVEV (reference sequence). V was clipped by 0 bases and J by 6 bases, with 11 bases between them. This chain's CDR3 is CASSLSDTLNGYTF. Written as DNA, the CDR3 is TGTGCCAGCAGTTTATCGGACACTTTGAATGGCTACACCTTC.

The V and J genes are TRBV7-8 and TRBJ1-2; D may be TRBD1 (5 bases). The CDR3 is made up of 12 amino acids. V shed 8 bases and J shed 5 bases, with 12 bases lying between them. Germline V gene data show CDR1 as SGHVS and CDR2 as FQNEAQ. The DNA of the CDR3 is TGTGCCAGCGGGGGAGGGACTTATGGCTACACCTTC. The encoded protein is CASGGGTYGYTF.

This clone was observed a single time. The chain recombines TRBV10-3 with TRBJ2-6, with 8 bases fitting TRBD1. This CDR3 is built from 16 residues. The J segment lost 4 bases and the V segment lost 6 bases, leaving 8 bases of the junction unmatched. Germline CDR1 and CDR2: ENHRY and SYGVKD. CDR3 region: CAISAQGVRGANVLTF. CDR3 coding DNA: TGTGCCATCAGCGCACAGGGGGTCAGAGGGGCCAACGTCCTGACTTTC.

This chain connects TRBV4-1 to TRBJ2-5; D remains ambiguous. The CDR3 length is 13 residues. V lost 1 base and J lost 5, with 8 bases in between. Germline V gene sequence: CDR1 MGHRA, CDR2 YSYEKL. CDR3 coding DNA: TGCGCCAGCAGCCAAGGGACCCTGGAGACCCAGTACTTC. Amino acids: CASSQGTLETQYF.

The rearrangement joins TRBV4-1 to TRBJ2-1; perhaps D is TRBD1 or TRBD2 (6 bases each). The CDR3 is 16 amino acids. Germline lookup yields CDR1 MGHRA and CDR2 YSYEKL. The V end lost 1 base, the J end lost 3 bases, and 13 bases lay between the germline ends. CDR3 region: CASSQGNGGLYNEQFF. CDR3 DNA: TGCGCCAGCAGCCAAGGGAACGGGGGCCTCTACAATGAGCAGTTCTTC.